This T cell receptor (beta chain) derives from a study of shared clonotypes between healthy human individuals. Whole-study context: Researchers assigned three CD4 naive, three CD4 memory, two CD8 naive and one CD8 memory plate to each donor.

The investigators split CD4+ cells into a CD45RA+ naive subset and a CD45RA-negative memory subset. Germline CDR1 reads SGHRS; CDR2 reads YFSETQ. Trimming cost V 5 bases and J 8 bases, with 19 bases left between them. The CDR3 consists of 14 residues. Sequencing used immunoSEQ multiplex PCR; TCRdb keeps in-frame clones, though not all of them. The data hold around 1,000,000 clones, with approximately 80% observed a single time. The chain couples TRBV5-1 to TRBJ1-2; possible D gene TRBD1, 5 bases. The sequence came from a man younger than 30 in good health. Some clones in this sample may be carry-over from other donors' samples. Sequencing was carried out using memory CD4+ T cells from PBMCs. Subset specified: CD45RA-negative fraction. CDR3 loop: CASRPNADIYGYTF. The CDR3 DNA is TGCGCCAGCAGGCCGAACGCGGACATCTACGGCTACACCTTC.